This TCR beta chain stems from a study of response to subunit inactivated influenza vaccine. The ends lost 0 bases at V and 6 bases at J; junction bases unmatched: 14. The CDR3 is 16 residues long. Germline V gene lookup returns CDR1 DFQATT and CDR2 SNEGSKA (reference sequence). Concerning this clonotype itself: Antigen: not known.

General study points: The study's authors posited that every seasonal influenza vaccination enlists few new T cells.

TCRdb processed the RT-PCR reads anew with MiXCR; each CDR3 protein has one entry. The sample lists roughly 570,000 distinct CDR3 sequences, around 15% occurring once. The sequence was obtained from a man aged 45-65 years who received an inactivated influenza vaccine. The V call is TRBV20-1, the J call TRBJ2-7, with 7 bases that match TRBD1. The input for sequencing was PBMCs from blood, taken 12 days after vaccination. The CDR3 is CSARDGGQIHSGEQYF. CDR3 DNA: TGCAGTGCTAGAGATGGGGGACAGATCCATTCCGGCGAGCAGTACTTC.